The clone carrying this TCR beta chain was seen more than once but under ten times. These data are taken from a study of human T cells and chemical hapten exposure. The sample's time point: patch test 1, 2 weeks after DPC sensitization. Treatment in this sample: therapeutic diphenylcyclopropenone sensitization with weekly scalp DPC. The drawing of blood occurred before each patch test was applied. Germline values: CDR1 MNHEY, CDR2 SVGEGT. The V end was cut by 10 bases, the J end by 0 bases, with 10 bases between. The CDR3 is 13 residues long. In the library, unique molecular identifiers were attached to individual cDNA molecules. TCRdb re-called the RACE reads through MiXCR, storing one row per CDR3 protein. The repertoire includes 150,000 to 200,000 distinct CDR3 sequences, roughly 15% of them detected once, and approximately 1.5% sits in the top ten.

The clonotype was recovered from a woman in her twenties or thirties with alopecia areata. Some clones in this sample may be carry-over from other donors' samples. This chain joins TRBV6-2 or TRBV6-3 and TRBJ1-3, with D possibly matching TRBD1 (6 bases). The source was whole blood, collected in connection with sensitization to the hapten diphenylcyclopropenone (DPC). The CDR3 DNA follows: TGTGCCACCCGGGACACCTCTGGAAACACCATATATTTT. This sequence encodes CATRDTSGNTIYF.